This T cell receptor (beta chain) was retrieved from a study of radiotherapy plus CTLA-4 blockade in lung cancer. The overall study: Objective responses were documented in around a sixth of patients, with disease control in around 31%.

Each patient with chemo-refractory metastatic non-small-cell lung cancer was treated with focal radiation plus CTLA-4 blockade using ipilimumab. Only in-frame clones appear in the TCRdb table, and some are missing; sequencing was by immunoSEQ multiplex PCR. The repertoire holds more than 75,000 clones, about 88% seen once, with 0.85% to 0.9% in the top ten. For this clone: What it recognizes is unknown.

CDR3 size: 15 residues. The germline V gene has CDR1 LNHDA and CDR2 SQIVND (reference sequence). Unmatched junction bases numbered 10, after V lost 2 bases and J lost 11 bases. Study-wide results and caveats: Reportedly, early blood T cell clone dynamics best predicted response, with interferon-beta.

This TCR was recovered from a human donor with non-small cell lung cancer who had stable disease on radiotherapy plus ipilimumab. V usage is TRBV19 and J usage is TRBJ2-7; 12 bases agree with TRBD2. Material: peripheral blood, obtained from a patient treated with radiotherapy plus ipilimumab. CDR3 coding DNA: TGTGCCAGTAGTATATCGGCTAGCGGGAGGGCCCCGGAGTACTTC. It specifies CASSISASGRAPEYF. Combining the CDR3 with reference TRBV19 and TRBJ2-7 gives the whole variable domain DGGITQSPKYLFRKEGQNVTLSCEQNLNHDAMYWYRQDPGQGLRLIYYSQIVNDFQKGDIAEGYSVSREKKESFPLTVTSAQKNPTAFYLCASSISASGRAPEYFGPGTRLTVT.